This TCR beta chain came from a study of sequential checkpoint blockade in melanoma. Study as a whole: Maintenance nivolumab came after either treatment sequence.

V was pared by 0 bases and J by 3 bases, with 12 bases between. In germline, CDR1 is SGHRS, CDR2 YFSETQ. The CDR3 covers 15 residues. Regarding treatment: randomized to nivolumab then ipilimumab (arm A) or the reverse (arm B). DNA-damaging chemotherapy had not been given to any patient beforehand. Live CD3+CD8+ CD19− CD56− cells were sorted from PBMCs. Produced via immunoSEQ multiplex PCR; TCRdb's table is partial and in-frame only. The table lists 20,000 to 25,000 clones, approximately 82% of them singletons. This sample comprised CD8+ T cells sorted from blood (inferred from file names), obtained from a patient given nivolumab and ipilimumab in sequence. This receptor was taken from a human donor with melanoma. J is TRBJ1-1 and V is TRBV5-1; perhaps TRBD1 as D (5 bases). The CDR3 here is CASSLDPGGDTEAFF. Written as DNA, the CDR3 is TGCGCCAGCAGCTTGGATCCCGGAGGGGACACTGAAGCTTTCTTT.